The clone carrying this TCR beta chain appeared many times. The antigen remains unidentified. This CDR3 spans 13 amino acids. Trimming shortened V by 9 bases and J by 1 base, and 11 bases separated the two germline ends. From germline, CDR1 is KGHDR and CDR2 SFDVKD. This sample stems from a study of T cells in Graves' hyperthyroidism and ophthalmopathy. Study-wide findings and caveats: Blood held most thyroid clonotypes expanded above 0.001 frequency. Ophthalmopathy was model-predicted a median around 6.1 months pre-onset.

RNA transcripts gave rise to amplified TCR beta CDR3 regions. The TCR CDR3 first-round RT-PCR relied on the HTBI primer set. Using its own MiXCR run on the multiplex PCR reads, TCRdb lists one record per CDR3 protein. Among approximately 700,000 distinct CDR3 sequences, 15% to 20% were seen once, and the ten largest hold roughly 8%. Sequencing was done on a sample of blood. This TCR came from a man between 18 and 29 years old with Graves' hyperthyroidism. The chain couples TRBV24-1 to TRBJ1-1; weak D call: TRBD1 (6 bases). CDR3 protein: CATAWGPNTEAFF. In nucleotides, the CDR3 is TGTGCCACCGCCTGGGGGCCGAACACTGAAGCTTTCTTT.